These T cell receptor beta chains were read from a single sample in a study of blood T cell repertoires in COVID-19. Sequencing used immunoSEQ multiplex PCR; TCRdb keeps in-frame clones, though not all of them. Of about 170,000 clones listed, roughly 88% were seen once; the top ten hold about 6.9%. Input material: peripheral blood. Receptor source: a man aged 80 or over with COVID-19, enrolled during active disease. CDR3s include the opening cysteine and the closing phenylalanine or tryptophan. Fields, in order: D gene, V gene, J gene, CDR3 protein, CDR3 DNA. The D gene is left open where the match is weak.

-,TRBV10-3,TRBJ1-4,CAIGGNRDEKLFF,TGTGCCATCGGAGGTAACCGGGATGAAAAACTGTTTTTT
-,TRBV11-3,TRBJ1-1,CASSLSAEAFF,TGTGCCAGCAGCTTATCCGCTGAAGCTTTCTTT
-,TRBV6-4,TRBJ2-3,CASSDEGGTDTQYF,TGTGCCAGCAGTGACGAGGGGGGCACAGATACGCAGTATTTT
TRBD2,TRBV3-1/TRBV3-2,TRBJ2-3,CASSQGRGVNIDTQYF,TGTGCCAGCAGCCAAGGGCGGGGGGTAAATATTGATACGCAGTATTTT
TRBD1,TRBV2,TRBJ2-5,CASRDRGKRETQYF,TGTGCCAGCAGGGACAGGGGAAAGAGAGAGACCCAGTACTTC
-,TRBV19,TRBJ1-5,CASSTGTTINQPQHF,TGTGCCAGTAGCACCGGGACAACCATCAATCAGCCCCAGCATTTT
TRBD2,TRBV10-3,TRBJ2-3,CAIKGTSEADTQYF,TGTGCCATCAAAGGGACTAGCGAGGCAGATACGCAGTATTTT
TRBD1,TRBV19,TRBJ1-2,CASSRDRARNYGYTF,TGTGCCAGTAGTAGGGACAGAGCACGGAACTATGGCTACACCTTC
-,TRBV5-1,TRBJ1-1,CASSLGSGMNTEAFF,TGCGCCAGCAGCTTGGGCTCAGGGATGAACACTGAAGCTTTCTTT
-,TRBV5-6,TRBJ1-5,CASSLVGGVNQPQHF,TGTGCCAGCAGTTTAGTCGGGGGAGTCAATCAGCCCCAGCATTTT
TRBD2,TRBV13,TRBJ2-5,CASSLGGGQETQYF,TGTGCCAGCAGCTTAGGCGGGGGGCAAGAGACCCAGTACTTC
TRBD2,TRBV6-6,TRBJ2-3,CASTRLAGGPGDTQYF,TGTGCCAGCACCAGACTAGCGGGGGGGCCGGGAGATACGCAGTATTTT
TRBD1,TRBV7-2,TRBJ2-1,CASSLGGTAYNEQFF,TGTGCCAGCAGCTTAGGGGGGACAGCCTACAATGAGCAGTTCTTC
-,TRBV5-4,TRBJ1-4,CASSLRQYLTNEKLFF,TGTGCCAGCAGCTTGCGACAGTACCTTACTAATGAAAAACTGTTTTTT